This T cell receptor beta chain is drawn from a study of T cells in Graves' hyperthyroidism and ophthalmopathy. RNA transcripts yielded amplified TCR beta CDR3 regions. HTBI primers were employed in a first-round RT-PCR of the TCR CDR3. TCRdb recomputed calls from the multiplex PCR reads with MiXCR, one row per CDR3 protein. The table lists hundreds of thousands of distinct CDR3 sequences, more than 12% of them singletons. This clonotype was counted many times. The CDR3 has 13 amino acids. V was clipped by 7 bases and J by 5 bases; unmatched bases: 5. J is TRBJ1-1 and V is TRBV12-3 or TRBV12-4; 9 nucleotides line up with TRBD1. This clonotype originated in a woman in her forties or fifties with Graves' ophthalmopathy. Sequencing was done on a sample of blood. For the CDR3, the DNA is TGTGCCAGCATCCAGACAGGGGGAACTGAAGCTTTCTTT. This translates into CASIQTGGTEAFF.